This T cell receptor beta chain derives from a study of PD-1 blockade in classical Hodgkin lymphoma. Findings and limits, study-wide: Newly diagnosed patients reportedly had lower baseline TCR diversity than healthy donors. Still unresolved is the cause of the repertoire differences, which may be disease activity or prior therapy.

Specified time point: newly diagnosed, previously untreated cHL patient sample. Investigators isolated CD4+ T cells from thawed PBMCs through magnetic negative selection. The authors compared against newly diagnosed, untreated classical Hodgkin lymphoma PBMCs. V gave up 3 bases and J gave up 6 bases, with 14 bases separating them. The CDR3 is 15 residues long. CDR1 KGHSH and CDR2 LQKENI come from the germline V gene. Produced via immunoSEQ multiplex PCR; TCRdb's table is partial and in-frame only. The sample consists of 25,000 to 30,000 clones, 80% to 90% of them appearing once. Of note for this clone: Antigen unknown.

The rearrangement joins TRBV18 to TRBJ2-2; D could derive from TRBD1 or TRBD2 (5 bases each). This clonotype was obtained from a human donor with classical Hodgkin lymphoma. Sequences were obtained from CD4+ T cells from blood. CDR3 DNA sequence: TGTGCCAGCTCACCCGGGACCCAGATACCCGGGGAGCTGTTTTTT. Its protein is CASSPGTQIPGELFF.